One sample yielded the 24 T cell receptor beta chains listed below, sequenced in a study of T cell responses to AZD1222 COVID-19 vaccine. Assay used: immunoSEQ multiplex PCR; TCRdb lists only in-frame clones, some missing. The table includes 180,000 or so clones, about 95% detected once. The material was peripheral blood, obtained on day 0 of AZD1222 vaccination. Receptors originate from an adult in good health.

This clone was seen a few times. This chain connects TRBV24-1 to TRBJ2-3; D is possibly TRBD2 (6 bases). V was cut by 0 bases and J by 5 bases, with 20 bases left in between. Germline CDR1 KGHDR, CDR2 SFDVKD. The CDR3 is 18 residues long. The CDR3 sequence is CATSDLEDYPERRDTQYF. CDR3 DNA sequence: TGTGCCACCAGTGATTTGGAGGACTACCCAGAGCGGAGAGATACGCAGTATTTT.

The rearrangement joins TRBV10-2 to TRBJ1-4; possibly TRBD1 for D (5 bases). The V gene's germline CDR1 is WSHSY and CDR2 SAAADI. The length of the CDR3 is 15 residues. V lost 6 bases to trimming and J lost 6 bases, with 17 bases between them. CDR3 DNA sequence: TGCGCCAGCAGGGATCTACCGGGAGGGGATGAAAAACTGTTTTTT. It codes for CASRDLPGGDEKLFF.

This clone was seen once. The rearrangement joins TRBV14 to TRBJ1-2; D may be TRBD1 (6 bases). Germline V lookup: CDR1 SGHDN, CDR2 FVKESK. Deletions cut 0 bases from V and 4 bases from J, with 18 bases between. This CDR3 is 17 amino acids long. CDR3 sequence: CASSQEVRRGRVYGYTF. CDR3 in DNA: TGTGCCAGCAGCCAAGAAGTTAGACGGGGGCGCGTCTATGGCTACACCTTC.

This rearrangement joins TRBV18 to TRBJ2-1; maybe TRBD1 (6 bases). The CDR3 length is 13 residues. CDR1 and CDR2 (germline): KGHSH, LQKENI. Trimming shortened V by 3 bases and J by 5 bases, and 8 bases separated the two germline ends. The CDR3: CASSPGQNNEQFF. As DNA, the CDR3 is TGTGCCAGCTCACCTGGACAGAACAATGAGCAGTTCTTC.

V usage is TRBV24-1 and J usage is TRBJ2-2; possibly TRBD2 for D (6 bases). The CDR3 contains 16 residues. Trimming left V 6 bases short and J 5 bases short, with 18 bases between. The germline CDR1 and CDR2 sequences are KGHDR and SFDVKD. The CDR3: CATSSSGRQGTGELFF. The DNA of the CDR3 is TGTGCCACCAGTTCATCTGGGAGGCAGGGAACCGGGGAGCTGTTTTTT.

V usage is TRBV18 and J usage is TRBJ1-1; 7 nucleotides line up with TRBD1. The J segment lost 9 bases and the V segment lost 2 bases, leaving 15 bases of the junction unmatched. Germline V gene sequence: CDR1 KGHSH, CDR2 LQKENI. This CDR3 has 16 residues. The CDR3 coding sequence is TGTGCCAGCTCACCAGGGAGACAGGGAAGGGCTGTTAAAGCTTTCTTT. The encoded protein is CASSPGRQGRAVKAFF. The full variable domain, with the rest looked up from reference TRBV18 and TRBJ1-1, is NAGVMQNPRHLVRRRGQEARLRCSPMKGHSHVYWYRQLPEEGLKFMVYLQKENIIDESGMPKERFSAEFPKEGPSILRIQQVVRGDSAAYFCASSPGRQGRAVKAFFGQGTRLTVV.

The CDR3 loop is CASSLGTGFQPQHF. Here the CDR3 DNA reads TGTGCCAGCAGTTTAGGGACAGGGTTCCAGCCCCAGCATTTT. The gene calls are TRBV28 and TRBJ1-5; TRBD1 aligns across 9 bases. Germline V gene sequence: CDR1 MDHEN, CDR2 SYDVKM. The junction had 3 bases not matched to a gene; V was cut back by 2 bases and J by 7 bases. The CDR3 is 14 residues long.

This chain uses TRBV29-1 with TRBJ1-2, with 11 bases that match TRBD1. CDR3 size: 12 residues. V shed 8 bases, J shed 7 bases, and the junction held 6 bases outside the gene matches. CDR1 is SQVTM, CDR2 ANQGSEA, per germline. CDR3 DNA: TGCAGCATAGGACAGGGGGCGGGTGGCTACACCTTC. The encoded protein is CSIGQGAGGYTF. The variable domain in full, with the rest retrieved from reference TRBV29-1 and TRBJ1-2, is SAVISQKPSRDICQRGTSLTIQCQVDSQVTMMFWYRQQPGQSLTLIATANQGSEATYESGFVIDKFPISRPNLTFSTLTVSNMSPEDSSIYLCSIGQGAGGYTFGSGTRLTVV.

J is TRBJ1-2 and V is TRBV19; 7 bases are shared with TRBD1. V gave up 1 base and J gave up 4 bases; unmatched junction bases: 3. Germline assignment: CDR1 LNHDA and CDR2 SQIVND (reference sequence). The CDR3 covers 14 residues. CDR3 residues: CASSIGQGGYGYTF. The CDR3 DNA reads TGTGCCAGTAGTATAGGACAGGGAGGCTATGGCTACACCTTC.

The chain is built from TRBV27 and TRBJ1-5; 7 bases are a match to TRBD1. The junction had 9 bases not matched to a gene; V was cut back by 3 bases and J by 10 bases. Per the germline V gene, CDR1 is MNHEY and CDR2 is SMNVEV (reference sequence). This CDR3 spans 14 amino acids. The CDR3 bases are TGTGCCAGCAGTTTTGGTCAGGGGGTGGGACCCCAGCATTTT. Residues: CASSFGQGVGPQHF.

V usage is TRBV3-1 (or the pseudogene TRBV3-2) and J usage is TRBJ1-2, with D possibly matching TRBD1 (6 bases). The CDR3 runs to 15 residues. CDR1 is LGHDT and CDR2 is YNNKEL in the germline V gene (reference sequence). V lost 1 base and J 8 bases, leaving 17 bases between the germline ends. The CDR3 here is CASSQVLGHSGGYTF. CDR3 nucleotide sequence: TGTGCCAGCAGCCAAGTCCTGGGACATTCTGGAGGCTACACCTTC.

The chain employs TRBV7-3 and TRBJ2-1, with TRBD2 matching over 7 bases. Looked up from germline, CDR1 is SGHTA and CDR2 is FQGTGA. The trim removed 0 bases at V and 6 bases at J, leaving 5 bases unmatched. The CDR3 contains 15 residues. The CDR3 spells CASSLTRERSNEQFF. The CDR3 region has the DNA TGTGCCAGCAGCTTAACGCGGGAGCGCAGCAATGAGCAGTTCTTC.

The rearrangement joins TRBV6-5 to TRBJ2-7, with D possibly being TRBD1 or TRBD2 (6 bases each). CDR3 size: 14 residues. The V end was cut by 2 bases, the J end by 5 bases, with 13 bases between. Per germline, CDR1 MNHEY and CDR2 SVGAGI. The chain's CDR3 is CASSYEVGGHEQYF. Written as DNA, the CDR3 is TGTGCCAGCAGTTACGAGGTGGGGGGCCACGAGCAGTACTTC.

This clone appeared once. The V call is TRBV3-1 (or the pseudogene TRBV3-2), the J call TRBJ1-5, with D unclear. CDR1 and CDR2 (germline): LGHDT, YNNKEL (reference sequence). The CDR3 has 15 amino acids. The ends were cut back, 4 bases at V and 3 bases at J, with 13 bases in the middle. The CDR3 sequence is CASSLSGNNNQPQHF. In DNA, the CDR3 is TGTGCCAGCAGCCTAAGTGGGAATAACAATCAGCCCCAGCATTTT.

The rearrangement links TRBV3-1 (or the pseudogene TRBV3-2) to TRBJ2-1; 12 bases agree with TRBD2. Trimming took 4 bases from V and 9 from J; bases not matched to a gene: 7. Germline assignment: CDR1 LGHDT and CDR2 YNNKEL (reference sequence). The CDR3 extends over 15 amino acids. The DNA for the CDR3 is TGTGCCAGCAGCCCCACTAGCGGGAGGTTGGTTGAGCAGTTCTTC. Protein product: CASSPTSGRLVEQFF.

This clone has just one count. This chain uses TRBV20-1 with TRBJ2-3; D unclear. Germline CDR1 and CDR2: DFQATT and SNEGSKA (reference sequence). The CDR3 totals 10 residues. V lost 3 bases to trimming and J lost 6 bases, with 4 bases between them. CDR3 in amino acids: CSASKDTQYF. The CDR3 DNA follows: TGCAGTGCTAGTAAGGATACGCAGTATTTT.

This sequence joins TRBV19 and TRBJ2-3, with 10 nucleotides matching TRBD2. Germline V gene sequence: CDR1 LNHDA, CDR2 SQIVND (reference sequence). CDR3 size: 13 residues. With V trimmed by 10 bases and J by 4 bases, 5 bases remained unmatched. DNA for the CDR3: TGTGCCACTAGCGGGAGAGCGTCAGATACGCAGTATTTT. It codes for CATSGRASDTQYF.

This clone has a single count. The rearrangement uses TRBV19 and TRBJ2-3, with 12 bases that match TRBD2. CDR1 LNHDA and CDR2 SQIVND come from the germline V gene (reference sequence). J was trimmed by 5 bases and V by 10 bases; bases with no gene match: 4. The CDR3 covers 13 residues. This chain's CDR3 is CATSGRAGDTQYF. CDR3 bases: TGTGCCACTAGCGGGAGGGCAGGAGATACGCAGTATTTT.

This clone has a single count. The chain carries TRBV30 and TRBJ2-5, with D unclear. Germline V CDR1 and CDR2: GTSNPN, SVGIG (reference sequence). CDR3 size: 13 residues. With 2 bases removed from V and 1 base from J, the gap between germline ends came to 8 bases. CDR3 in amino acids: CAWSTGGQETQYF. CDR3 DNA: TGTGCCTGGAGTACTGGCGGCCAAGAGACCCAGTACTTC.

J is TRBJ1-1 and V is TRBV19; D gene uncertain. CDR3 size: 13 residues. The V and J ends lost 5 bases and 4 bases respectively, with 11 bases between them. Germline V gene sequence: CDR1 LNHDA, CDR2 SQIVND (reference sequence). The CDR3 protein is CASSAWSGTEAFF. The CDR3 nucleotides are TGTGCCAGTAGTGCCTGGTCCGGCACTGAAGCTTTCTTT.

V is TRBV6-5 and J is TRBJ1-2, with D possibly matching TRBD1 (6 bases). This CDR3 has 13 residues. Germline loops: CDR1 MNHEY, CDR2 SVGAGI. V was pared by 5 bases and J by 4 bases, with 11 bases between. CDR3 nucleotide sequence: TGTGCCAGCAGTCCCGGGACATCCTATGGCTACACCTTC. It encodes CASSPGTSYGYTF.

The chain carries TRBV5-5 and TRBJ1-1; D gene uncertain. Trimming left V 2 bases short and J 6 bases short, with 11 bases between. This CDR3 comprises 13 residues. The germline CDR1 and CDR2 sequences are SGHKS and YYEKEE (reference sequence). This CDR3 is CASSFGVGSEAFF. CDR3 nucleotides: TGTGCCAGCAGCTTTGGGGTGGGCTCTGAAGCTTTCTTT.

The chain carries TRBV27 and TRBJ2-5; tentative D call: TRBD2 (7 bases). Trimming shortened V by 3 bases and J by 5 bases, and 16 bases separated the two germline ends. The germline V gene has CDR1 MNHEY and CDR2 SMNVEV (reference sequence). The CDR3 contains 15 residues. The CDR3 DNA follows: TGTGCCAGCAGTTTCGGAGGGGGAGGGCGTGAGACCCAGTACTTC. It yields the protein CASSFGGGGRETQYF.

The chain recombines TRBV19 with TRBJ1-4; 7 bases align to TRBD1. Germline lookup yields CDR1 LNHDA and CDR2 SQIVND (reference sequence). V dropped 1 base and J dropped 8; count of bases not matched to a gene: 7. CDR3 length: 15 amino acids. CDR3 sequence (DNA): TGTGCCAGTAGTATAGCGAGGGGGCTCGGAGAAAAACTGTTTTTT. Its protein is CASSIARGLGEKLFF.